What follows describes a single T cell receptor (beta chain). Its specificity is not known. TCRdb passed the 5' RACE reads through MiXCR, listing each CDR3 protein once. This table holds about 410,000 distinct CDR3 sequences, approximately 19% found once. The data were obtained in a study of T-cell memory formation after mild COVID-19. Findings and limits, study-wide: The study found balanced CD4/CD8 in clones contracting day 15 to 85 and a CD4+ lean in later expanders.

This CDR3 is 15 amino acids long. Germline V gene lookup returns CDR1 SGHNT and CDR2 YYREEE (reference sequence). Trimming took off 3 bases at V and 2 bases at J, with 12 bases between the two ends. Sequencing was performed on PBMCs or a T cell subset sorted from them (not recorded which). The receptor's source is a man aged 18 to 30 who had mild COVID-19 (a few samples of this study predate the infection). Cell type and time point are not known. The V and J genes are TRBV5-4 and TRBJ1-3, with a weak D call TRBD1 (5 bases). This chain's CDR3 is CASSWTGLTGNTIYF. DNA of the CDR3: TGTGCCAGCAGCTGGACGGGGCTAACTGGAAACACCATATATTTT.